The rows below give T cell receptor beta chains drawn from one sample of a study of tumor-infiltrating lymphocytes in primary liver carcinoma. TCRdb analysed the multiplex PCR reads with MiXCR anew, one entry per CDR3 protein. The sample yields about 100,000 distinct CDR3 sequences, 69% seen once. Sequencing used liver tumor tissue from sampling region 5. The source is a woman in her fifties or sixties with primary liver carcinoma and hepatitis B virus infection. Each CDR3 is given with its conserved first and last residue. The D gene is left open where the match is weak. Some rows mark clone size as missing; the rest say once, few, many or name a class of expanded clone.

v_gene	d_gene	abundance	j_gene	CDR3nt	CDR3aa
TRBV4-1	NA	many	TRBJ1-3	TGCGCCAGCAGCCAAACCAGGGGAAACACCATATATTTT	CASSQTRGNTIYF
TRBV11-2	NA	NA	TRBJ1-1	TGTGCCAGCAGATTTGGAGGGACGGACTATTTT	CASRFGGTDYF
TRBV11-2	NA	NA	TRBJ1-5	TGTGCCAGCAGCTTAGAGGGGGGGGGGGCCCAGCACTTT	CASSLEGGGAQHF
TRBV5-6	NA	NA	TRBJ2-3	TGTGCCAGCAGCTTACTAGTGCCCACAGATACCCAGTATTTT	CASSLLVPTDTQYF
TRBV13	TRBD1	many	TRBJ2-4	TGTGCCAGCAGCCTCAGACAGGGGGTGGAGGCCAAAAACATTCAGTACTTC	CASSLRQGVEAKNIQYF
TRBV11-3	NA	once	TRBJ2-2	TGTGCCTGCAGCTTATCTCGTGAGGGTAATCGCGCCGGGGAGCTGTTTTTT	CACSLSREGNRAGELFF
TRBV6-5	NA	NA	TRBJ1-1	TGTGCCAGCAGTTCCTCTACAGGGAGAGGGGTGAACACTGGAGCTTTCTTT	CASSSSTGRGVNTGAFF
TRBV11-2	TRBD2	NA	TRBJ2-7	TGTGCCAGCAGCAAGACTAGCGGGAGTTGTGAGCAGTACTTC	CASSKTSGSCEQYF
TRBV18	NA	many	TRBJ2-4	TGTGCCAGCTCACCTACTGGGGGCAACATTCAGTACTTC	CASSPTGGNIQYF
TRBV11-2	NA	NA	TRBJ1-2	TGTGCCAGCAGCTTAACAATACATGGTGATGGTGGATACACCTTC	CASSLTIHGDGGYTF
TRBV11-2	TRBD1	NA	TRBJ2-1	TGTGCCAGCAGCCAACAGGGACAGAAATACAATGTGCAGTTCTTC	CASSQQGQKYNVQFF
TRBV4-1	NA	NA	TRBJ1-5	TGCGCCAGCAGCCGAGTGGGGTGGAGCAATCAGCCCCAACATTTT	CASSRVGWSNQPQHF
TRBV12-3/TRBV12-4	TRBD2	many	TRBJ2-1	TGTGCCAGCAGTCCTCCGGGACTAGAATACAATGAGCAGTTCTTC	CASSPPGLEYNEQFF
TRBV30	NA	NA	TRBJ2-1	TGTGCCTGGAGTGTAGGAGGGCCTAGGGAGCAGTTCTTC	CAWSVGGPREQFF
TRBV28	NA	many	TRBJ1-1	TGTGCCAGCAGTTTGGGTCAGATCCTCCTGAACACTGAAGCTTTCTTT	CASSLGQILLNTEAFF
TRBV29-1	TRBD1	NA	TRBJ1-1	TGCAGCGTTCCGACAGGGATCGCTGGAGCTTTCTTT	CSVPTGIAGAFF
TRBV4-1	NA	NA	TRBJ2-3	TGCACCAGCAGCCGACCATGTACGGATACGCAGTATTTT	CTSSRPCTDTQYF
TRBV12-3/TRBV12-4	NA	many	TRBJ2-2	TGTGCCAGCATACGCTCGGGGAACACCGGGGAGCTGTTTTTT	CASIRSGNTGELFF
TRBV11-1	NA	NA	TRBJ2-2	TGTGCCAGCAGCTTCCTACAAGGACATGGGGAGCTGTTTTTT	CASSFLQGHGELFF
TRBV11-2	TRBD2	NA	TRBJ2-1	TGTGTCAGCAGCTGGACTAGCGGGGCAGAGAAGTTTTTC	CVSSWTSGAEKFF
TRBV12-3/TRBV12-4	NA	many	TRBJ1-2	TGTGCCAGCAGTTTATTACCGGCACATGGCTATGGCTACACCTTC	CASSLLPAHGYGYTF
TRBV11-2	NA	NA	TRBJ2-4	TGTGTCAGTAGCTTAGATGGTTGGGGGCGCGGCATTCAGTACTTC	CVSSLDGWGRGIQYF
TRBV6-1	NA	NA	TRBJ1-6	TGTGCCACCAATAGCGACCAGTTT	CATNSDQF